The 10 T cell receptor beta chains below all came from one sample that was sequenced in a study of T cell responses to AZD1222 COVID-19 vaccine. Data came from immunoSEQ multiplex PCR; TCRdb stores just in-frame clones and leaves some out. The profile shows approximately 74,000 clones, approximately 87% of them singletons. The sample was peripheral blood, taken 28 days after the second AZD1222 dose. Receptor source: an adult who received the AZD1222 COVID-19 vaccine.

The rearrangement uses TRBV5-1 and TRBJ2-2; maybe TRBD1 (5 bases). Trimming stripped 0 bases from V and 4 bases from J, with 10 bases between. Germline lookup yields CDR1 SGHRS and CDR2 YFSETQ. The CDR3 has 15 amino acids. The CDR3 region has the DNA TGCGCCAGCAGCTTGGTATCAGGGCCCACCGGGGAGCTGTTTTTT. This encodes CASSLVSGPTGELFF.

The chain joins TRBV19 to TRBJ1-1; 7 nucleotides align to TRBD1. The CDR3 is 14 residues long. With 7 bases clipped from V and 5 bases from J, the junction kept 10 bases outside the gene matches. Germline values: CDR1 LNHDA, CDR2 SQIVND (reference sequence). The DNA of the CDR3 is TGTGCCAGTACTAATACAGGGGCGGGAACTGAAGCTTTCTTT. Its protein is CASTNTGAGTEAFF.

The chain links TRBV6-1 to TRBJ2-3; unclear D gene. Per the germline V gene, CDR1 is MNHNS and CDR2 is SASEGT. V was trimmed by 2 bases and J by 8 bases, leaving 5 bases between them. The CDR3 totals 11 residues. The CDR3 bases are TGTGCCAGCAGTGAACCGGGTACGCAGTATTTT. This codes for CASSEPGTQYF.

This clone was seen a single time. CDR3 DNA sequence: TGTGCCAGCAGCTTGGGGGCGGAGCCCCAGCATTTT. Protein sequence: CASSLGAEPQHF. This chain connects TRBV7-9 to TRBJ1-5; TRBD1 is a possible D gene (6 bases). This CDR3 contains 12 residues. Germline CDR1 reads SEHNR; CDR2 reads FQNEAQ (reference sequence). The V and J ends lost 3 bases and 8 bases respectively, with 8 bases between them.

With regard to this clone: An end of the junction differs from the germline gene, which may be a read error. The chain carries TRBV28 and TRBJ1-2; TRBD1 might be the D (5 bases). CDR1 and CDR2 from the germline V gene are MDHEN and SYDVKM. CDR3 length equals 14 residues. The CDR3 DNA follows: TGTGCCAGCAATTTACTTACGGGACCTTATGGCTACACCTTC. Translated: CASNLLTGPYGYTF.

Only one count was recorded for this clone. This chain connects TRBV19 to TRBJ2-7; D is unresolved. The germline CDR1 and CDR2 sequences are LNHDA and SQIVND (reference sequence). CDR3 size: 13 residues. V lost 5 bases and J 3 bases, leaving 11 bases between the germline ends. CDR3 nucleotide sequence: TGTGCCAGTAGTGCACAGCGTAACTACGAGCAGTACTTC. This encodes CASSAQRNYEQYF.

J is TRBJ2-3 and V is TRBV5-4, with 10 bases fitting TRBD2. The CDR3 is made up of 15 amino acids. Germline V gene sequence: CDR1 SGHNT, CDR2 YYREEE (reference sequence). The V segment lost 0 bases and the J segment 3 bases; nucleotides outside the gene matches: 1. In nucleotides, the CDR3 is TGTGCCAGCAGCTTGGATAGCGGGAGGACAGATACGCAGTATTTT. Translation gives CASSLDSGRTDTQYF.

CDR3 region: CASNTWGTGELFF. In nucleotides, the CDR3 is TGTGCCAGCAATACCTGGGGCACCGGGGAGCTGTTTTTT. The chain is built from TRBV27 and TRBJ2-2; D gene ambiguous. Deletions cut 7 bases from V and 4 bases from J, with 10 bases between. This CDR3 spans 13 amino acids. Germline-derived CDR1 and CDR2 are MNHEY and SMNVEV (reference sequence).

The chain carries TRBV4-2 and TRBJ2-7; 12 bases align to TRBD2. The junction had 0 bases not matched to a gene; V was cut back by 3 bases and J by 0 bases. Germline CDR1 reads LGHNA; CDR2 reads YNFKEQ. The CDR3 is 15 amino acids. Here the CDR3 reads CASSQGLAGSYEQYF. CDR3 bases: TGTGCCAGCAGCCAGGGACTAGCGGGCTCCTACGAGCAGTACTTC.

This clone was counted a few times. The V and J genes are TRBV2 and TRBJ2-7, with D unresolved. Germline CDR1 reads SNHLY; CDR2 reads FYNNEI. Trimming pared 9 bases from V and 1 base from J, leaving 16 bases between. CDR3 length: 14 amino acids. Here the CDR3 reads CASSLSLGSYEQYF. CDR3 sequence (DNA): TGTGCCAGTTCCCTCTCTCTGGGTTCCTACGAGCAGTACTTC.